Sequencing of this T cell receptor beta chain was carried out in a study of identical twins. Overall study results and limits: Insertion counts were lower in abundant cord blood beta clonotypes, a trend that memory repertoires did not show. The models gave estimates that fell short of the out-of-frame TCR alpha sharing seen in monozygotic twins.

cDNA carried unique molecular identifiers, and a universal primer site was added by template switching. From the 5' RACE reads, TCRdb called clonotypes with MiXCR, one entry per CDR3 protein. The sample holds some 900,000 distinct CDR3 sequences, around 12% seen once. This clonotype was picked up many times. The antigen remains undetermined. These data were also reused for a study on yellow fever vaccine responses in identical twins.

The sample taken for sequencing was PBMCs. The TCR sequence derives from a young woman in good health.

The CDR3 bases are TGTGCCAGCACTAGCGGAGAACCCACAGATACGCAGTATTTT. It encodes CASTSGEPTDTQYF. The chain is built from TRBV7-9 and TRBJ2-3, with 7 positions matching TRBD2. This CDR3 contains 14 residues. The ends lost 7 bases at V and 2 bases at J; junction bases unmatched: 6. CDR1 and CDR2 from the germline V gene are SEHNR and FQNEAQ (reference sequence).